This T cell receptor beta chain is drawn from a study of T cell changes during pregnancy in multiple sclerosis. Per the germline V gene, CDR1 is SEHNR and CDR2 is FQNEAQ (reference sequence). The CDR3 totals 16 residues. The J segment lost 5 bases and the V segment lost 0 bases, leaving 9 bases of the junction unmatched. This table comes from immunoSEQ multiplex PCR, and its TCRdb copy is limited to in-frame clones, with some not included. The sample has approximately 44,000 clones, 90% to 95% seen once; the top ten hold around 0.78%. V is TRBV7-9 and J is TRBJ1-2, with 7 bases aligning to TRBD1. This specimen consisted of CD4+ T cells from peripheral blood mononuclear cells, obtained before pregnancy. This TCR came from a female donor with multiple sclerosis, enrolled in a pregnancy study. DNA for the CDR3: TGTGCCAGCAGCTTAGCGACCGCCGGGACAGCTTATGGCTACACCTTC. Its translation: CASSLATAGTAYGYTF. The complete variable domain, with remaining parts taken from reference TRBV7-9 and TRBJ1-2, reads DTGVSQNPRHKITKRGQNVTFRCDPISEHNRLYWYRQTLGQGPEFLTYFQNEAQLEKSRLLSDRFSAERPKGSFSTLEIQRTEQGDSAMYLCASSLATAGTAYGYTFGSGTRLTVV.